The rows below give T cell receptor beta chains drawn from one sample of a study of human T cells and chemical hapten exposure. TCRdb re-derived calls from the RACE reads in MiXCR, one entry per CDR3 protein. Found here are approximately 350,000 distinct CDR3 sequences, approximately 6.9% of them singletons; the top ten hold roughly 7.9%. Sequencing used whole blood, obtained in connection with sensitization to the hapten diphenylcyclopropenone (DPC). These receptors were collected from a woman younger than 30 with alopecia areata. Some clones in this sample may be carry-over from other donors' samples. The CDR3 runs from the conserved cysteine through the conserved F or W. A D gene is named only where the DNA matches it firmly. Rows give clone size only sometimes, using once, few, many, or a class for an expanded clone.

J gene | V gene | clone size | D gene | CDR3 protein | CDR3 DNA
TRBJ1-1 | TRBV24-1 | . | . | CATSEFADTEAFF | TGTGCCACCAGTGAATTCGCCGACACTGAAGCTTTCTTT
TRBJ1-1 | TRBV4-3 | many | . | CASSQDEAHDTEAFF | TGCGCCAGCAGCCAAGATGAAGCGCATGACACTGAAGCTTTCTTT
TRBJ2-5 | TRBV15 | . | . | CATSREQQETQYF | TGTGCCACCAGCAGAGAACAGCAAGAGACCCAGTACTTC
TRBJ1-1 | TRBV4-3 | . | TRBD1 | CASSQAATGNYPEAFF | TGCGCCAGCAGCCAAGCCGCGACAGGGAATTATCCTGAAGCTTTCTTT
TRBJ2-3 | TRBV4-1 | many | . | CASSQVGTDTQYF | TGCGCCAGCAGCCAAGTCGGAACAGATACGCAGTATTTT
TRBJ2-7 | TRBV20-1 | many | . | CSAVTAYEQYF | TGCAGTGCCGTGACTGCCTACGAGCAGTACTTC
TRBJ2-2 | TRBV25-1 | many | . | CASREIDPPGELFF | TGTGCCAGCAGAGAGATAGATCCCCCCGGGGAGCTGTTTTTT
TRBJ2-6 | TRBV4-1 | . | . | CASSHRIITGAGANVLTF | TGCGCCAGCAGCCACAGGATTATAACGGGGGCTGGGGCCAACGTCCTGACTTTC
TRBJ2-3 | TRBV7-8 | . | . | CASSPSPGRLSTDTQYF | TGTGCCAGCAGCCCGTCCCCGGGACGACTGAGCACAGATACGCAGTATTTT
TRBJ2-5 | TRBV11-2 | few | TRBD1 | CASSLGPDRETQYF | TGTGCCAGCAGCTTAGGCCCGGACAGGGAGACCCAGTACTTC
TRBJ2-3 | TRBV24-1 | . | TRBD2 | CATSDSAGSTDTQYF | TGTGCCACCAGTGATTCAGCGGGAAGCACAGATACGCAGTATTTT
TRBJ2-6 | TRBV5-5 | many | . | CASSQSGGGANVLTF | TGTGCCAGCAGCCAGTCGGGTGGTGGGGCCAACGTCCTGACTTTC
TRBJ1-3 | TRBV7-6 | . | TRBD1 | CASSPHRDRAISGNTIYF | TGTGCCAGCAGCCCACACCGGGACAGGGCCATCTCTGGAAACACCATATATTTT
TRBJ2-5 | TRBV7-6 | few | TRBD2 | CASSLAAGGQGTQYF | TGTGCCAGCAGCTTAGCGGCGGGGGGGCAAGGGACCCAGTACTTC
TRBJ1-1 | TRBV28 | few | . | CASSPRGEDTEAFF | TGTGCCAGCAGCCCCCGAGGCGAGGACACTGAAGCTTTCTTT
TRBJ2-1 | TRBV6-2/TRBV6-3 | few | TRBD2 | CASSSLAGGPSNEQFF | TGTGCCAGCAGTTCCCTAGCGGGGGGCCCCTCTAATGAGCAGTTCTTC
TRBJ1-1 | TRBV10-3 | few | . | CAISEYQGGTEAFF | TGTGCCATCAGTGAGTATCAGGGAGGGACTGAAGCTTTCTTT
TRBJ2-7 | TRBV4-1 | many | . | CASSQVDFVGGSYEQYF | TGCGCCAGCAGCCAAGTCGATTTTGTTGGAGGCTCCTACGAGCAGTACTTC
TRBJ2-1 | TRBV28 | many | TRBD1 | CASSFAGGNEQFF | TGTGCCAGCAGTTTTGCAGGGGGAAATGAGCAGTTCTTC
TRBJ2-2 | TRBV7-6 | few | . | CASSLNPVNTGELFF | TGTGCCAGCAGCTTAAATCCGGTGAACACCGGGGAGCTGTTTTTT
TRBJ2-6 | TRBV7-3 | . | . | CASSFKGANVLTF | TGTGCCAGCAGCTTCAAGGGGGCCAACGTCCTGACTTTC
TRBJ1-1 | TRBV6-5 | . | . | CASSLTRQPGNTEAFF | TGTGCCAGCAGTCTTACGAGACAGCCGGGGAACACTGAAGCTTTCTTT
TRBJ2-7 | TRBV21-1 | many | . | CASSKKYVRAEVGEQYF | TGTGCCAGCAGCAAAAAGTACGTTAGGGCGGAGGTGGGCGAGCAGTACTTC
TRBJ2-7 | TRBV7-3 | . | TRBD2 | CASSFLAGASYEQYF | TGTGCCAGCAGCTTCTTAGCGGGGGCCTCCTACGAGCAGTACTTC
TRBJ1-6 | TRBV20-1 | . | . | CSARHSEGGNLHF | TGCAGTGCTAGACATTCAGAGGGGGGGAACCTCCACTTT
TRBJ2-5 | TRBV9 | . | . | CASSVGTSNQETQYF | TGTGCCAGCAGCGTCGGGACTTCTAACCAAGAGACCCAGTACTTC
TRBJ1-5 | TRBV12-3/TRBV12-4 | few | . | CASSFLSSQPQHF | TGTGCCAGCAGTTTCCTGAGTAGTCAGCCCCAGCATTTT
TRBJ1-2 | TRBV29-1 | few | . | CSALLQPHGSYYGYTF | TGCAGCGCCCTCCTCCAACCACATGGATCTTACTATGGCTACACCTTC
TRBJ1-5 | TRBV5-4 | few | . | CASSSDGGNQPQHF | TGTGCCAGCAGCTCAGACGGGGGCAATCAGCCCCAGCATTTT
TRBJ1-4 | TRBV5-4 | few | TRBD1 | CASSPGTGVIEKLFF | TGTGCCAGCAGCCCAGGGACAGGGGTTATTGAAAAACTGTTTTTT
TRBJ2-2 | TRBV12-3/TRBV12-4 | . | . | CASSPRSGFGVLFF | TGTGCCAGCAGTCCCCGATCTGGTTTCGGGGTGCTGTTTTTT
TRBJ2-3 | TRBV18 | few | . | CASSPNGQYSDTQYF | TGTGCCAGCTCACCGAATGGACAGTATTCAGATACGCAGTATTTT
TRBJ1-4 | TRBV6-5 | . | . | CASSYSIRSRNEKLFF | TGTGCCAGCAGTTACTCGATTCGCAGCAGAAATGAAAAACTGTTTTTT
TRBJ1-2 | TRBV7-2 | . | TRBD1 | CASSRGQGGPYGYTF | TGTGCCAGCAGCCGTGGACAGGGCGGACCTTATGGCTACACCTTC
TRBJ2-3 | TRBV6-1 | few | . | CASSDDRSSTDTQYF | TGTGCCAGCAGTGATGACAGGTCTAGCACAGATACGCAGTATTTT